This section outlines one T cell receptor beta chain sequence together with its context. These data belong to a study of blood T cell repertoires in COVID-19. Turning to the study itself: From the United States, Italy and Spain came samples of acute and convalescent COVID-19. Nucleic acid was either cDNA or gDNA, and it came from T cells, B-cell-depleted T cells, or PBMCs.

Original data processing: Reference gene primer amplification yielded estimated nucleated cell counts. Generated by immunoSEQ multiplex PCR, the TCRdb table keeps only in-frame clones and is missing some. V, J and clone size were drawn from that table, and D and trimming were deduced from the DNA. The repertoire holds just over 650,000 clones, with more than 80% as singletons. CDR1 and CDR2 (germline): SGHTA, FQGNSA. Trimming took 4 bases from V and 6 from J, leaving 16 bases between them. This CDR3 is built from 14 residues. The chain links TRBV7-2 to TRBJ2-7; the D gene is possibly TRBD1 (6 bases). Sequencing was carried out using peripheral blood. The receptor's source is a woman younger than 30 with acute or convalescent COVID-19. Written as DNA, the CDR3 is TGTGCCAGCAGCTCCCGGCTGGGGGCAGGCGAGCAGTACTTC. Its protein product is CASSSRLGAGEQYF.